The clone carrying this TCR beta chain was seen a few times. There are 17 residues in the CDR3. V was clipped by 4 bases and J by 1 base; unmatched bases: 12. Germline values: CDR1 SGHKS, CDR2 YYEKEE (reference sequence). The authors prepared the TCRbeta library with unique molecular identifiers. TCRdb re-called the PCR reads with MiXCR, one entry per CDR3 protein. Among a few hundred thousand distinct CDR3 sequences, about an eighth were seen once, and the ten largest hold about 3.9%. The sample originates from a study of T-cell reconstitution after alpha-beta-depleted transplantation in children. The sequence derives from a human donor who donated a stem cell graft to a child with Fanconi anemia. Sequences were derived from PBMCs, sampled from the stem cell graft. The chain is built from TRBV5-5 and TRBJ2-5, with TRBD1 matching 8 bases. The CDR3 protein is CASSLRPRQGPQETQYF. The CDR3, as DNA: TGTGCCAGCAGCCTAAGACCACGACAGGGGCCCCAAGAGACCCAGTACTTC.